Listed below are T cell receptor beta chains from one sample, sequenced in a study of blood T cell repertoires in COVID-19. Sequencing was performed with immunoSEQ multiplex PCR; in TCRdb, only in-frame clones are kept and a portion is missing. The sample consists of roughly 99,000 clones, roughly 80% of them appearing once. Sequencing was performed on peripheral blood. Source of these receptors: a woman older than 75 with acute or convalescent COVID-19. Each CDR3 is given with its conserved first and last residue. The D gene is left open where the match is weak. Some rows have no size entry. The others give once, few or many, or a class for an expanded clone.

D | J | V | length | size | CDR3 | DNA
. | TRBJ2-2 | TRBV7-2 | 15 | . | CASSRDRQNTGELFF | TGTGCCAGCAGCCGCGACAGACAGAACACCGGGGAGCTGTTTTTT
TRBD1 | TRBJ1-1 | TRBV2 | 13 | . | CAGGQDMNTEAFF | TGTGCCGGAGGACAGGACATGAACACTGAAGCTTTCTTT
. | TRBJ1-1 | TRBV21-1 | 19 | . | CASSRGIGGQPVMNTEAFF | TGTGCCAGCAGTCGCGGTATAGGGGGCCAACCGGTAATGAACACTGAAGCTTTCTTT
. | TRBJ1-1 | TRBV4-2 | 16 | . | CASSQGVGSRDTEAFF | TGTGCCAGCAGCCAAGGGGTCGGGTCCCGGGACACTGAAGCTTTCTTT
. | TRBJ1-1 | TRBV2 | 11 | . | CASTVLERAFF | TGTGCCAGCACCGTACTTGAGAGAGCTTTCTTT
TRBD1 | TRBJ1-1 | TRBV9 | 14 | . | CASSVGGVSTEAFF | TGTGCCAGCAGTGTAGGGGGCGTGAGCACTGAAGCTTTCTTT
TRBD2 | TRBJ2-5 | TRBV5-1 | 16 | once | CASRIGTSQLQETQYF | TGCGCCAGCAGGATCGGGACTAGCCAATTACAAGAGACCCAGTACTTC
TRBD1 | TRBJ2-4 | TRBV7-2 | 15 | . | CASSLGTGFGNIQYF | TGTGCCAGCAGCTTAGGGACAGGGTTTGGCAACATTCAGTACTTC
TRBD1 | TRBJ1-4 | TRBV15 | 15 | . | CATRRSGTDNEKLFF | TGTGCCACCCGTAGGTCCGGGACAGATAATGAAAAACTGTTTTTT
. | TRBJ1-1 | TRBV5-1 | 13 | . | CASSLGSNTEAFF | TGCGCCAGCAGCTTGGGGAGTAACACTGAAGCTTTCTTT
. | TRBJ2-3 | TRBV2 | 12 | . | CASDKTGDTQYF | TGTGCCAGCGATAAGACCGGGGATACGCAGTATTTT
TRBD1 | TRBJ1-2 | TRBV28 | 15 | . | CASSLPLTGSRGYTF | TGTGCCAGCAGTCTTCCCCTGACAGGGAGTCGTGGCTACACCTTC
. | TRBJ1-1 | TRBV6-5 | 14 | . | CASSYPARGGEAFF | TGTGCCAGCAGTTACCCCGCGCGGGGGGGTGAAGCTTTCTTT
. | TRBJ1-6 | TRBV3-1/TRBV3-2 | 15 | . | CASSLSDSLDSPLHF | TGTGCCAGCAGCCTTTCGGACAGTCTGGATTCACCCCTCCACTTT
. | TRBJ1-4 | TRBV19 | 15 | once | CASRNPGEQNEKLFF | TGTGCCAGTAGAAACCCGGGAGAGCAAAATGAAAAACTGTTTTTT
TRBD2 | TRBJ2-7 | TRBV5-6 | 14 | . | CASGRTSGSYEQYF | TGTGCCAGCGGAAGGACTAGCGGCTCTTACGAGCAGTACTTC
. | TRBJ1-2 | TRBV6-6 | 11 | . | CASSRGDGYTF | TGTGCCAGTAGCAGGGGAGATGGCTACACCTTC
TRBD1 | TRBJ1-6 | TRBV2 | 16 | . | CASREQGARYNSPLHF | TGTGCCAGCAGAGAACAGGGGGCACGATATAATTCACCCCTCCACTTT
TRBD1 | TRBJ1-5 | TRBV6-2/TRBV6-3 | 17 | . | CASSSLNRGVHNQPQHF | TGTGCCAGCAGTTCCTTAAACAGGGGTGTCCACAATCAGCCCCAGCATTTT
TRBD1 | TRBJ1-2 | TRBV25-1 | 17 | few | CASSEVQGAGTTYGYTF | TGTGCCAGCAGTGAGGTCCAGGGGGCGGGGACTACCTATGGCTACACCTTC
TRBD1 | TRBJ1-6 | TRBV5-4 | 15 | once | CASSLGQGGNSPLHF | TGTGCCAGCAGCTTGGGACAGGGCGGAAATTCACCCCTCCACTTT
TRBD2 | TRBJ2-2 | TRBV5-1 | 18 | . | CASSDRTSGGAWTGELFF | TGCGCCAGCAGCGACCGGACTAGCGGGGGGGCTTGGACCGGGGAGCTGTTTTTT
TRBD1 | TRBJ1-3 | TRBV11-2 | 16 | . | CASSLTGTGGGNTIYF | TGTGCCAGCAGTTTGACCGGGACAGGGGGTGGAAACACCATATATTTT
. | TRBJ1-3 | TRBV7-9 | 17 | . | CASSRPLRQLSGNTIYF | TGTGCCAGCAGCCGACCCCTTCGACAGCTCTCTGGAAACACCATATATTTT
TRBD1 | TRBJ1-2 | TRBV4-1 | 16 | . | CASTPKQGGETYGYTF | TGCGCCAGCACCCCTAAGCAGGGGGGTGAAACCTATGGCTACACCTTC
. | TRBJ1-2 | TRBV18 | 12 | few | CASSIQDYGYTF | TGTGCCAGCTCCATACAGGACTATGGCTACACCTTC
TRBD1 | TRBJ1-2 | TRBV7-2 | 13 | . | CASSPGRGPGYTF | TGTGCCAGCAGCCCAGGCAGGGGGCCTGGCTACACCTTC
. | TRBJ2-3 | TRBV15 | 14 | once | CATSEGGPSGTQYF | TGTGCCACCTCTGAGGGTGGTCCAAGTGGTACGCAGTATTTT
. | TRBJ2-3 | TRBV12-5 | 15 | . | CASGLNGGAGDTQYF | TGTGCTAGTGGTTTGAATGGAGGGGCGGGAGATACGCAGTATTTT
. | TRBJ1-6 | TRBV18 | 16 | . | CASSRKQGSENSPLHF | TGTGCCAGCTCACGCAAACAGGGTTCCGAAAATTCACCCCTCCACTTT
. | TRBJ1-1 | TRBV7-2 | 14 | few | CASSLHQGGTEAFF | TGTGCCAGCAGCTTACATCAGGGTGGAACTGAAGCTTTCTTT
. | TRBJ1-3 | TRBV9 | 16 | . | CASSVAGQRSGNTIYF | TGTGCCAGCAGCGTAGCCGGACAGCGCTCTGGAAACACCATATATTTT
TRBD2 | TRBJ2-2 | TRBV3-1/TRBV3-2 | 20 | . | CASSPEKRSGVPMNTGELFF | TGTGCCAGCAGCCCAGAAAAGCGGAGCGGGGTTCCTATGAACACCGGGGAGCTGTTTTTT
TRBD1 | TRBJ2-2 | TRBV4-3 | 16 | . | CASSQEGTGRDGELFF | TGCGCCAGCAGCCAAGAGGGGACAGGGAGGGACGGGGAGCTGTTTTTT
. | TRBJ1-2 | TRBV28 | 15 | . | CASSFEGNQMGGYTF | TGTGCCAGCAGTTTCGAGGGCAATCAAATGGGGGGCTACACCTTC
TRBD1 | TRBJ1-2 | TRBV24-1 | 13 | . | CATSDLKGAGYTF | TGTGCCACCAGTGATTTGAAGGGGGCAGGCTACACCTTC
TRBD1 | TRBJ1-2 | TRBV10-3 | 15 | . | CAISESTGGSYGYTF | TGTGCCATCAGTGAGTCTACAGGGGGTTCCTATGGCTACACCTTC
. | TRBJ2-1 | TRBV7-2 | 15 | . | CASSLGPGIRNEQFF | TGTGCCAGCAGCTTAGGCCCGGGAATAAGGAATGAGCAGTTCTTC
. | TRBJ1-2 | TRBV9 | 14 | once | CASSAREVGYGYTF | TGTGCCAGCAGCGCACGTGAGGTGGGCTATGGCTACACCTTC
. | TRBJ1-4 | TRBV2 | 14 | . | CASRPGTLDEKLFF | TGTGCCAGCCGCCCCGGGACATTGGATGAAAAACTGTTTTTT
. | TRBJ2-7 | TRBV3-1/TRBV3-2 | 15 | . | CASSQELLAGYEQYF | TGTGCCAGCAGCCAAGAACTGCTAGCCGGTTACGAGCAGTACTTC
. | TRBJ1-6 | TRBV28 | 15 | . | CASRPGPGRNSPLHF | TGTGCCAGCAGGCCTGGGCCAGGGCGGAATTCACCCCTCCACTTT
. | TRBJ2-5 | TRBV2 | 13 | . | CASSGGLQETQYF | TGTGCCAGCAGTGGGGGCCTCCAAGAGACCCAGTACTTC
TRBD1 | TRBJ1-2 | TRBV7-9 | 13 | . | CASSPGTGFGYTF | TGTGCCAGCAGCCCCGGGACAGGCTTTGGCTACACCTTC
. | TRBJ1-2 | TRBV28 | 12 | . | CASLASSGGYTF | TGTGCCAGCCTAGCCTCGTCAGGTGGCTACACCTTC
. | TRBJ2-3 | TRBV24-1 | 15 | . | CATSLGGVSTDTQYF | TGTGCCACCAGTTTAGGGGGGGTTAGCACAGATACGCAGTATTTT
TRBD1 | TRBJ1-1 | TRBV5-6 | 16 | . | CASSLPGTALNTEAFF | TGTGCCAGCAGCTTGCCCGGGACAGCTTTGAACACTGAAGCTTTCTTT
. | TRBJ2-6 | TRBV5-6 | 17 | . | CASSLNAGTAGANVLTF | TGTGCCAGCAGCTTGAACGCAGGAACGGCTGGGGCCAACGTCCTGACTTTC